This T cell receptor (beta chain) was profiled in a study of technical replicates of blood from several donors. Profiled with immunoSEQ multiplex PCR; TCRdb holds only in-frame clones, not every one. The table has about 89,000 clones, around 95% seen once. The CDR3 has 14 residues. Unmatched junction bases numbered 5, after V lost 3 bases and J lost 6 bases. Germline CDR1 and CDR2: LNHDA and SQIVND (reference sequence). The sequence came from a human donor in good health. V is TRBV19 and J is TRBJ1-5, with TRBD1 identical over 7 bases. The sequenced sample consisted of T cells isolated from PBMCs. Here the CDR3 DNA reads TGTGCCAGTAGTATGATGACAGGGACTCAGCCCCAGCATTTT. It yields the protein CASSMMTGTQPQHF.